Here is one TCR beta chain with its context. What it binds is not known. Every patient experienced relapse after autologous stem cell transplantation, and brentuximab vedotin exposure varied. Complete response, partial response or progressive disease was recorded as best response. This CDR3 spans 14 amino acids. In germline, CDR1 is LGHNA, CDR2 YSLEER. V gave up 1 base and J gave up 9 bases; unmatched junction bases: 1. These data belong to a study of PD-1 blockade in classical Hodgkin lymphoma. Whole-study findings and limits: Baseline diversity resembling that of newly diagnosed patients was seen in complete responders.

The table came from immunoSEQ multiplex PCR; TCRdb's copy has only in-frame clones and leaves some out. The sample lists roughly 13,000 clones, about 78% occurring once. The chain recombines TRBV4-3 with TRBJ1-6; 9 bases agree with TRBD1. Sample: peripheral blood mononuclear cells (PBMCs), taken before the second cycle of nivolumab. The TCR comes from a human donor with classical Hodgkin lymphoma. The CDR3 protein is CASSQGTGASPLHF. The CDR3 nucleotides read TGCGCCAGCAGCCAAGGGACAGGGGCTTCACCCCTCCACTTT.